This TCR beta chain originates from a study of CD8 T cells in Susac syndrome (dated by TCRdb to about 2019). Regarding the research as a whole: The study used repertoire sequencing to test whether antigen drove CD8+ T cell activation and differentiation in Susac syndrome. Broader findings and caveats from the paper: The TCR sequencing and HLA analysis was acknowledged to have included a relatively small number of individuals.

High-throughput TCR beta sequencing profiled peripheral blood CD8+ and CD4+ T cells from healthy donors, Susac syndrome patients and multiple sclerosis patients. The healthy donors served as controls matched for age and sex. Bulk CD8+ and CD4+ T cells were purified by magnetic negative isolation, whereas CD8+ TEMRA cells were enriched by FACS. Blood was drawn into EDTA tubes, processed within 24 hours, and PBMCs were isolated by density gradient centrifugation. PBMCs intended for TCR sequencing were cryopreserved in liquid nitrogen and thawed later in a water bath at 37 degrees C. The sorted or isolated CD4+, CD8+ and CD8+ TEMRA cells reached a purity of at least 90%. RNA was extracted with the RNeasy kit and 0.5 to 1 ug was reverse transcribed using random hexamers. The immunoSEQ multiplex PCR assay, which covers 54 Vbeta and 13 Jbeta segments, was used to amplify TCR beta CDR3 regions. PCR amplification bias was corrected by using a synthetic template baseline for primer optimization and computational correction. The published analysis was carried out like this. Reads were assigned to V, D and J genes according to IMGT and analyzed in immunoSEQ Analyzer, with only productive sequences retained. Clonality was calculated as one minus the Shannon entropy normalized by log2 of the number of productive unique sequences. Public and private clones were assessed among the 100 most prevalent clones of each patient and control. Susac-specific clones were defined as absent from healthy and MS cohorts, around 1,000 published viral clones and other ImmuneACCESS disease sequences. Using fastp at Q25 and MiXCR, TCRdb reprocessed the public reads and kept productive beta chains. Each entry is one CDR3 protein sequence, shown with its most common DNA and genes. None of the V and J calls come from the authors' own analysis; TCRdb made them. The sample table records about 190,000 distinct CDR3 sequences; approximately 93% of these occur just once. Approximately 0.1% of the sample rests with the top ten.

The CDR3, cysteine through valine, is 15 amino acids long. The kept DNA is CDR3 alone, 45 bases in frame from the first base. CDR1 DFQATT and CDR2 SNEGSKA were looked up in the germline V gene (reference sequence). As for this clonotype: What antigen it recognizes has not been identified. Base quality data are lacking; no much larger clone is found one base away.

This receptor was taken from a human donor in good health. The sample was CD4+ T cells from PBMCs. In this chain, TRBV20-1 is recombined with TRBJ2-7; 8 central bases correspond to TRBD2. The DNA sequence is TGCAGTGCTAGTTTGCCGGGACTAGTTTCCCCCCAGACTCAGGTC. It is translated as CSASLPGLVSPQTQV.